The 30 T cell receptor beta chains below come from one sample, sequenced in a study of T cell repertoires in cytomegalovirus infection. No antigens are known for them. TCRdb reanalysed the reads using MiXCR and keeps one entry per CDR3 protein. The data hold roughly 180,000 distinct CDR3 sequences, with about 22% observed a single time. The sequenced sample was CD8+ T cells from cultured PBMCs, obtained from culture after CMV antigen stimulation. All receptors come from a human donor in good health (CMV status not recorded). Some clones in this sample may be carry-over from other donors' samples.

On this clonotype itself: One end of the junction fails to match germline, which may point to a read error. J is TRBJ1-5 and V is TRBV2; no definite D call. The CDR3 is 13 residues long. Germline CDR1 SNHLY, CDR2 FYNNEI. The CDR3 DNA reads TGTGCCAGCAGATACCAAGGCAATCAGCTCCAGCATTTT. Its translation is CASRYQGNQLQHF.

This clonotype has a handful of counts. CDR3 loop: CASSQGPTENTEAFF. As DNA, the CDR3 is TGCGCCAGCAGCCAAGGCCCGACAGAGAACACTGAAGCTTTCTTT. The chain employs TRBV4-1 and TRBJ1-1; a weak D match, TRBD1 (5 bases). V lost 1 base, J lost 1 base, and 10 bases lay in between. The CDR3 is made up of 15 amino acids. Germline lookup yields CDR1 MGHRA and CDR2 YSYEKL.

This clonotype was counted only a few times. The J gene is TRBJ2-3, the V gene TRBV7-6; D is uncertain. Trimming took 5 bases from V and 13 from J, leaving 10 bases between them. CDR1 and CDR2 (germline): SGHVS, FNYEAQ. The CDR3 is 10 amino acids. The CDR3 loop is CASSEVHKYF. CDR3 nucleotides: TGTGCCAGCAGCGAAGTACATAAGTATTTT.

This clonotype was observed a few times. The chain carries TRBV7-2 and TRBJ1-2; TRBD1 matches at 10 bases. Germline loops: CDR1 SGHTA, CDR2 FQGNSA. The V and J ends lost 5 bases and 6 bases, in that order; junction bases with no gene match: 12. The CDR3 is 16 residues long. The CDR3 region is CASSPPMSGTGDGYTF. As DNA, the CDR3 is TGTGCCAGCAGCCCCCCCATGTCCGGGACAGGGGATGGCTACACCTTC.

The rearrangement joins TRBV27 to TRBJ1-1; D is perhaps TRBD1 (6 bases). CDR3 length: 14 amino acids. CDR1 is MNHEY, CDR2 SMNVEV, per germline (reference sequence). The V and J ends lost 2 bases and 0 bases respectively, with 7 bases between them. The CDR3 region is CASSLRDMNTEAFF. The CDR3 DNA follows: TGTGCCAGCAGTTTAAGGGACATGAACACTGAAGCTTTCTTT.

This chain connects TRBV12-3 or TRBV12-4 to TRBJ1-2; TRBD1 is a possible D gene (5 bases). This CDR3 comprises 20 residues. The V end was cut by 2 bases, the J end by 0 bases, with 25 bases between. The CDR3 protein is CASSLNLLPGRNTANYGYTF. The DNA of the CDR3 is TGTGCCAGCAGTTTAAACCTTTTGCCGGGACGGAATACCGCTAACTATGGCTACACCTTC.

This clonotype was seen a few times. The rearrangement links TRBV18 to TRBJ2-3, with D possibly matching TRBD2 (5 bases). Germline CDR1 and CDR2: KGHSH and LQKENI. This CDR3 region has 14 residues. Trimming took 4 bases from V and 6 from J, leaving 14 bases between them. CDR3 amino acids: CASSLRDVADTQYF. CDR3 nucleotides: TGTGCCAGCTCACTCCGGGATGTCGCGGATACGCAGTATTTT.

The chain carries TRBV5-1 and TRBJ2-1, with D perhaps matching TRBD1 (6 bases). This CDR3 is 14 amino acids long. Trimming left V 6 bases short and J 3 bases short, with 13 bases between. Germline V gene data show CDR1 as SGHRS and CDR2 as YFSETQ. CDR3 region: CASTGGRGYNEQFF. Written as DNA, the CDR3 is TGCGCCAGCACAGGCGGCAGGGGCTACAATGAGCAGTTCTTC.

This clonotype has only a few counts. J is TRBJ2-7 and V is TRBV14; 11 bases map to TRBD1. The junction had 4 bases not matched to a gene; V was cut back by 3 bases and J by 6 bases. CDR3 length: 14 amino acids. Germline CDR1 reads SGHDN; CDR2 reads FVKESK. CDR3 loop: CASSQDRGPVEQYF. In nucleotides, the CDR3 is TGTGCCAGCAGCCAGGACAGGGGGCCCGTCGAGCAGTACTTC.

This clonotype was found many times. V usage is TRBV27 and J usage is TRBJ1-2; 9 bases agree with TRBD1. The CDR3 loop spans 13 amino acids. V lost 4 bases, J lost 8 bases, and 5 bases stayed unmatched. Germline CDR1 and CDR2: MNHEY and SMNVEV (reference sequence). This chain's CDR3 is CASSSGTGKGYTF. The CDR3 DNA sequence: TGTGCCAGCAGTTCGGGGACAGGGAAAGGCTACACCTTC.

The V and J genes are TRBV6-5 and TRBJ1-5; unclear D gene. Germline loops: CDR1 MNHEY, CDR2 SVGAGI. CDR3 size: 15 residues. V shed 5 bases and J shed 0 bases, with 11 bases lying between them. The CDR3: CASSRHWGSNQPQHF. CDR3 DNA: TGTGCCAGCAGTCGTCACTGGGGTAGCAATCAGCCCCAGCATTTT.

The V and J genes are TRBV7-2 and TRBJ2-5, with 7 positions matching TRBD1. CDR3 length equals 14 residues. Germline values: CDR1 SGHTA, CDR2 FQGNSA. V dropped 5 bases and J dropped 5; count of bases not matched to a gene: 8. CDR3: CASSIRTGQETQYF. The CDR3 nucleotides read TGTGCCAGCAGCATTCGGACAGGCCAGGAGACCCAGTACTTC. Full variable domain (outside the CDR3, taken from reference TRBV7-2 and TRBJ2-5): GAGVSQSPSNKVTEKGKDVELRCDPISGHTALYWYRQSLGQGLEFLIYFQGNSAPDKSGLPSDRFSAERTGGSVSTLTIQRTQQEDSAVYLCASSIRTGQETQYFGPGTRLLVL.

The CDR3 region is CASSRRGQGAGQPQHF. The CDR3 DNA reads TGTGCCAGCAGCCGCCGGGGACAGGGGGCTGGGCAGCCCCAGCATTTT. The chain carries TRBV7-2 and TRBJ1-5; 12 nucleotides agree with TRBD1. The CDR3 covers 16 residues. Germline V gene data show CDR1 as SGHTA and CDR2 as FQGNSA. V trimming: 5 bases; J trimming: 7 bases; junction bases outside the gene matches: 9. The full variable domain, with the rest looked up from reference TRBV7-2 and TRBJ1-5, is GAGVSQSPSNKVTEKGKDVELRCDPISGHTALYWYRQSLGQGLEFLIYFQGNSAPDKSGLPSDRFSAERTGGSVSTLTIQRTQQEDSAVYLCASSRRGQGAGQPQHFGDGTRLSIL.

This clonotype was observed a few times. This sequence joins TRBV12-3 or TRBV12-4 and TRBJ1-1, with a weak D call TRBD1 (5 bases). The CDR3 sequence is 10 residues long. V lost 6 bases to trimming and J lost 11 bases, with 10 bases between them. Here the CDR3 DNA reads TGTGCCAGCAGCGGGGGATCGGCTTTCTTT. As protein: CASSGGSAFF.

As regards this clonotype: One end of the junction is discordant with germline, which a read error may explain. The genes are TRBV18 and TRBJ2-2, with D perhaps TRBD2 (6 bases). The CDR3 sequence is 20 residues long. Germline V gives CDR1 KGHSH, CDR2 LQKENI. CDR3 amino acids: CASSPPTVPSGPANTGELFF. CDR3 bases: TGTGCCAGCTCCCCACCGACCGTTCCGAGCGGGCCAGCGAACACCGGGGAGCTGTTTTTT.

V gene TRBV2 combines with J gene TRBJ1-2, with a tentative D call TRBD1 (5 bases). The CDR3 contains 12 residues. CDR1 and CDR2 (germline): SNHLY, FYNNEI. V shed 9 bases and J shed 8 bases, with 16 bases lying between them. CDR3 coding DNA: TGTGCCAGTCCGGGATCAGGGAGAGGCTACACCTTC. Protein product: CASPGSGRGYTF.

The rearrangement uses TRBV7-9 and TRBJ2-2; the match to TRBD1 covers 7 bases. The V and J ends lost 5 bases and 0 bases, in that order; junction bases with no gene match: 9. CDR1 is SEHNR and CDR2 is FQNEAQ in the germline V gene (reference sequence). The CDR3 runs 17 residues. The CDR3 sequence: CASSQPRGTANTGELFF. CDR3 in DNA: TGTGCCAGCAGCCAGCCCCGTGGGACAGCGAACACCGGGGAGCTGTTTTTT.

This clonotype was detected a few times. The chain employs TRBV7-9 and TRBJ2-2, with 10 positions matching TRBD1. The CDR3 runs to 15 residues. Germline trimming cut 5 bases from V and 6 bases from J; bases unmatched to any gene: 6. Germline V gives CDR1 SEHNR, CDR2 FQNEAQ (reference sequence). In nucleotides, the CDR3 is TGTGCCAGCAGCACGACAGGGGGCTTGGCCGGGGAGCTGTTTTTT. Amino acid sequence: CASSTTGGLAGELFF.

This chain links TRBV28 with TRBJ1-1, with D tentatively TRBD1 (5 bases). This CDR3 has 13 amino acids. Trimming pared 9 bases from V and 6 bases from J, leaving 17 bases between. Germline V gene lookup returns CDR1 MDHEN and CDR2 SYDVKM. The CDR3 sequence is CASWDLRDPEAFF. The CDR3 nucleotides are TGTGCCAGTTGGGACCTCAGGGACCCTGAAGCTTTCTTT.

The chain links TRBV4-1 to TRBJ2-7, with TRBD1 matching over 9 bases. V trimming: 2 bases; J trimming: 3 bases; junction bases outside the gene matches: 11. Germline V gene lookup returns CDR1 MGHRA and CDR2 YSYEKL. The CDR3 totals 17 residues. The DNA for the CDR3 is TGCGCCAGCAGCCAAACCTACCGGGACAGGGTGCTCTACGAGCAGTACTTC. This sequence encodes CASSQTYRDRVLYEQYF.

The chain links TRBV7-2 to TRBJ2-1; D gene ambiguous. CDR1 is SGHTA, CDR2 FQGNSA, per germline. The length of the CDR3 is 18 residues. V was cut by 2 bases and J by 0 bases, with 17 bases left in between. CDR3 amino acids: CASSLSGDFFTSYNEQFF. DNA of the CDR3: TGTGCCAGCAGCTTAAGTGGAGACTTTTTTACCTCCTACAATGAGCAGTTCTTC.

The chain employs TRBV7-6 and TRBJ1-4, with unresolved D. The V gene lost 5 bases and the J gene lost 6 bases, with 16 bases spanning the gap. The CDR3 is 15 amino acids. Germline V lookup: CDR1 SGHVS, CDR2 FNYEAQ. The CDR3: CASSPTREFYEKLFF. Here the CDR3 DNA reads TGTGCCAGCAGCCCCACAAGGGAATTTTATGAAAAACTGTTTTTT. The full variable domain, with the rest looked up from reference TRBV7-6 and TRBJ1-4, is GAGVSQSPRYKVTKRGQDVALRCDPISGHVSLYWYRQALGQGPEFLTYFNYEAQQDKSGLPNDRFSAERPEGSISTLTIQRTEQRDSAMYRCASSPTREFYEKLFFGSGTQLSVL.

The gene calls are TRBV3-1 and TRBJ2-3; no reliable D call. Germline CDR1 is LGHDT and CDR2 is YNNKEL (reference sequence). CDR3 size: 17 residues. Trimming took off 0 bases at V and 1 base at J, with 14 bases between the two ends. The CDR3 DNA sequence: TGTGCCAGCAGCCAAGATCATATAAGTGCTGGCACAGATACGCAGTATTTT. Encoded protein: CASSQDHISAGTDTQYF.

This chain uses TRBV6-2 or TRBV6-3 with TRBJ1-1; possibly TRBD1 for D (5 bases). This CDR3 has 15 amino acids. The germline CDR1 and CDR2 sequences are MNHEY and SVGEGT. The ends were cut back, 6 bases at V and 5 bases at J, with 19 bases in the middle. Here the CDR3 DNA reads TGTGCCAGCAGCCCCGACTCTTGGGGGTGGACTGAAGCTTTCTTT. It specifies CASSPDSWGWTEAFF.

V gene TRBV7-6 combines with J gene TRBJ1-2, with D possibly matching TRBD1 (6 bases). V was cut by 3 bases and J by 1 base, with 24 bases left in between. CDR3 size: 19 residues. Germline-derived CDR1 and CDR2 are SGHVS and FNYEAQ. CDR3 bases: TGTGCCAGCAGCTTGGATCAGTGGACAGAAACCCTTCGTAACTATGGCTACACCTTC. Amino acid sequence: CASSLDQWTETLRNYGYTF.

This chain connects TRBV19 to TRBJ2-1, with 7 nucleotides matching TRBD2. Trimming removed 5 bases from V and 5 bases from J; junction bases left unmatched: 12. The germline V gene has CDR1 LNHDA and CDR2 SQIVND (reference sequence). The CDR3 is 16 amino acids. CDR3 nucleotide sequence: TGTGCCAGTAGTCACCCCTTGGCGGGGGTTCACAATGAGCAGTTCTTC. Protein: CASSHPLAGVHNEQFF.

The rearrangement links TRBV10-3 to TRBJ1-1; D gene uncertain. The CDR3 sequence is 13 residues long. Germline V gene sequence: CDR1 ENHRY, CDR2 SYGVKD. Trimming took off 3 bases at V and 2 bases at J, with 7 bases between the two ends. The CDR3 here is CAISEKENTEAFF. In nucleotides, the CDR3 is TGTGCCATCAGTGAAAAAGAAAACACTGAAGCTTTCTTT.

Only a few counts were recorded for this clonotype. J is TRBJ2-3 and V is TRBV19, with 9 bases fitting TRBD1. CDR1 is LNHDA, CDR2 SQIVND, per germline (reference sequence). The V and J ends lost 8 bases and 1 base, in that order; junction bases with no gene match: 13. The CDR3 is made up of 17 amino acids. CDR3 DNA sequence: TGTGCCAGTCGGGACAGGGTAGCCCTAATCGGCACAGATACGCAGTATTTT. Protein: CASRDRVALIGTDTQYF.

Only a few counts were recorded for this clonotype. CDR3 sequence reads: CASSERPGPQPQHF. The CDR3 coding sequence is TGTGCCAGCAGTGAAAGACCAGGTCCCCAGCCCCAGCATTTT. V usage is TRBV2 and J usage is TRBJ1-5; D is undetermined. CDR1 is SNHLY and CDR2 is FYNNEI in the germline V gene. This CDR3 contains 14 residues. Trimming shortened V by 2 bases and J by 7 bases, and 12 bases separated the two germline ends.

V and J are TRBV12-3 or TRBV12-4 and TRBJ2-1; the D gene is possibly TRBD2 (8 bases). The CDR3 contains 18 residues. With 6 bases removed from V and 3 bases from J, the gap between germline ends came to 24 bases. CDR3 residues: CASRKPGQIGTSYNEQFF. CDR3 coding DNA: TGTGCCAGCAGGAAGCCGGGACAGATAGGGACTAGCTACAATGAGCAGTTCTTC.